This T cell receptor beta chain was captured in a study of early stage breast cancer tumors. Libraries were prepared by immunoSEQ multiplex PCR; TCRdb keeps only in-frame clonotypes and omits some of them. This sample has 20,000 or so clones; about 80% occur once, and the top ten carry around a quarter. The TCR sequence derives from a person between 55 and 69 years old with breast cancer. Sequencing was carried out using blood.

The CDR3 reads CASSRAPRTTRKYF. In DNA, the CDR3 is TGTGCCAGCAGCCGAGCCCCCAGGACTACACGAAAGTACTTC. This chain connects TRBV11-3 to TRBJ2-7; a weak D match, TRBD2 (6 bases). CDR1 SGHNT and CDR2 YENEEA come from the germline V gene. V shed 5 bases and J shed 11 bases, with 22 bases lying between them. The CDR3 covers 14 residues. Full variable domain (outside the CDR3, taken from reference TRBV11-3 and TRBJ2-7): EAGVVQSPRYKIIEKKQPVAFWCNPISGHNTLYWYLQNLGQGPELLIRYENEEAVDDSQLPKDRFSAERLKGVDSTLKIQPAELGDSAVYLCASSRAPRTTRKYFGPGTRLTVT.